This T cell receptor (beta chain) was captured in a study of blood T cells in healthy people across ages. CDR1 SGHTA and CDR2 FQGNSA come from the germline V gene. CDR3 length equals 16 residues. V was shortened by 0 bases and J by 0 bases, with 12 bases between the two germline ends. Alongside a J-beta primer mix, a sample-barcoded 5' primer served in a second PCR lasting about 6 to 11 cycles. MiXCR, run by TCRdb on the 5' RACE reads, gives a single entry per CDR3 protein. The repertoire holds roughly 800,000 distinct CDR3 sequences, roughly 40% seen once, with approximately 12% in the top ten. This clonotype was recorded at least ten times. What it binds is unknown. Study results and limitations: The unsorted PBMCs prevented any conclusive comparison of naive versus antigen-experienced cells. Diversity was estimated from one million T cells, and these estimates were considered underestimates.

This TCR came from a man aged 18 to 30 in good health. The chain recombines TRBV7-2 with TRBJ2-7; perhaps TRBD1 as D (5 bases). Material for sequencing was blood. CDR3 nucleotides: TGTGCCAGCAGCTTAGCGCAAGGGGCGAGCTCCTACGAGCAGTACTTC. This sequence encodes CASSLAQGASSYEQYF.